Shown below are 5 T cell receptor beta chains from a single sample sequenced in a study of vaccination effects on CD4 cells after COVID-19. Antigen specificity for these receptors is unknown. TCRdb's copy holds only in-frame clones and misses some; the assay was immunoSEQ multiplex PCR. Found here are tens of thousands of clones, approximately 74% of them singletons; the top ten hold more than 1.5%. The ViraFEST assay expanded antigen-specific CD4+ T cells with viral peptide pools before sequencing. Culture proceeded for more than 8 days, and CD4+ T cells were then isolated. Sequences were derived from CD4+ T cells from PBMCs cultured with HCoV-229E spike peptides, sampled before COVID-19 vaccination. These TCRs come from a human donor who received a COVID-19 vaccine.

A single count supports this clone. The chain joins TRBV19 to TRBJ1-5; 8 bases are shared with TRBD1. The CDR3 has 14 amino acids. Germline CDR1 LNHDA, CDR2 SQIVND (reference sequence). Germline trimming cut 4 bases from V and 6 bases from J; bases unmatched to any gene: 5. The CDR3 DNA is TGTGCCAGTAGTACGACAGGGGTCGTTCAGCCCCAGCATTTT. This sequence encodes CASSTTGVVQPQHF. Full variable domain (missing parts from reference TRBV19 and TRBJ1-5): DGGITQSPKYLFRKEGQNVTLSCEQNLNHDAMYWYRQDPGQGLRLIYYSQIVNDFQKGDIAEGYSVSREKKESFPLTVTSAQKNPTAFYLCASSTTGVVQPQHFGDGTRLSIL.

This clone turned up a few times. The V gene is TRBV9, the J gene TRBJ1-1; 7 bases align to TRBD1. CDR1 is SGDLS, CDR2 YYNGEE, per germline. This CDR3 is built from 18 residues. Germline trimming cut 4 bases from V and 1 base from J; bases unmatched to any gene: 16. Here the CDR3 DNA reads TGTGCCAGCAGCCCAGCCCGGTCAGGGGGGGATCGGAACACTGAAGCTTTCTTT. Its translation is CASSPARSGGDRNTEAFF.

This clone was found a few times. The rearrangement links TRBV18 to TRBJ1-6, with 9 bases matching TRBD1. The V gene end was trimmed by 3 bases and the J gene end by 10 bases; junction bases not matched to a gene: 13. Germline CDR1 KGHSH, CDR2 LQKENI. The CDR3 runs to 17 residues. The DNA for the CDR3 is TGTGCCAGCTCACCTTCCGGGACAGGGACGGCAGAATCACCCCTCCACTTT. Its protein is CASSPSGTGTAESPLHF.

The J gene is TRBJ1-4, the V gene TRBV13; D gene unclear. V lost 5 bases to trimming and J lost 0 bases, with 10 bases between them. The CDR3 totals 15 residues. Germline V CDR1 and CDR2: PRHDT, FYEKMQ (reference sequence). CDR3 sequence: CASSRNIATNEKLFF. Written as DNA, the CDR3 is TGTGCCAGCAGCAGAAACATAGCAACTAATGAAAAACTGTTTTTT.

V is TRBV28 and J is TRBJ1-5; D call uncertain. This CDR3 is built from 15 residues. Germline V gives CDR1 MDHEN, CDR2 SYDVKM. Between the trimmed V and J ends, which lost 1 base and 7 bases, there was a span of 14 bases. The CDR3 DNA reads TGTGCCAGCAGTTTATCTGCGCAGGCTAAACAGCCCCAGCATTTT. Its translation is CASSLSAQAKQPQHF.